This T cell receptor (beta chain) was sequenced for a study of identical twins. Healthy Caucasians supplied all donations. In TCRdb, the 5' RACE reads were re-called with MiXCR into one record per CDR3 protein. The table lists 700,000 or so distinct CDR3 sequences, around 8.3% of them singletons. This clonotype was seen a handful of times. CDR1 MNHEY and CDR2 SVGEGT come from the germline V gene. Between the trimmed V and J ends, which lost 7 bases and 6 bases, there was a span of 8 bases. The CDR3 covers 11 residues. These data were also filed under a second study, of yellow fever vaccine responses in identical twins.

The sequenced sample was PBMCs. This sequence joins TRBV6-2 or TRBV6-3 and TRBJ2-3; D is undetermined. The clonotype originates from a woman between 18 and 29 years old in good health. The CDR3 spells CASTRRDTQYF. In DNA form, the CDR3 reads TGTGCCAGCACCCGCCGCGATACGCAGTATTTT.